These 3 T cell receptor beta chains originate from one sample sequenced in a study of blood T cell repertoires in COVID-19. Measured with immunoSEQ multiplex PCR; TCRdb has only the in-frame clones, and not every one. The sample has 120,000 to 150,000 clones, roughly 87% seen once. The sequenced sample consisted of peripheral blood. All receptors derive from a woman in her fifties or sixties with acute or convalescent COVID-19.

This chain connects TRBV6-5 to TRBJ1-2, with 7 bases aligning to TRBD1. Germline V gene sequence: CDR1 MNHEY, CDR2 SVGAGI. The CDR3 totals 14 residues. V lost 5 bases and J lost 5; bases outside the gene matches: 8. The CDR3 DNA reads as TGTGCCAGCAGTATCTTCGGGACAGAATATGGCTACACCTTC. Translated, it gives CASSIFGTEYGYTF.

The J gene is TRBJ1-1, the V gene TRBV5-1; 11 nucleotides line up with TRBD1. The junction had 3 bases not matched to a gene; V was cut back by 0 bases and J by 11 bases. CDR3 size: 13 residues. Germline CDR1 SGHRS, CDR2 YFSETQ. CDR3 in amino acids: CASSLGTGGKAFF. The CDR3 nucleotides are TGCGCCAGCAGCTTGGGGACAGGGGGCAAGGCTTTCTTT.

The chain combines TRBV18 with TRBJ2-7; the match to TRBD1 covers 7 bases. The CDR3 is 15 amino acids. Trimming took 3 bases from V and 3 from J; bases not matched to a gene: 8. Germline assignment: CDR1 KGHSH and CDR2 LQKENI. CDR3 sequence: CASSPPGQTIYEQYF. In nucleotides, the CDR3 is TGTGCCAGCTCACCGCCGGGACAGACGATCTACGAGCAGTACTTC.